This T cell receptor (beta chain) was recovered during a study of tumor and adjacent non-tumor tissue in lung cancer. Study in general: Aged roughly 31 to 76 years, patients included roughly 10 men and 4 or 5 women with stage I to III disease. Study-wide points: Significantly higher TCR diversity was found in tumor than normal lung. Tumor TCR diversity, when higher, was linked to shorter survival.

Note on this clonotype: The antigen is undetermined. A clone one base away is much larger, so this may be a read error.

The CDR3 has 14 residues. The V gene lost 3 bases and the J gene lost 6 bases, with 14 bases spanning the gap. Per the germline V gene, CDR1 is ENHRY and CDR2 is SYGVKD. The template was RNA from unsorted bulk tissue. A modified ARM-PCR protocol with three rounds of nested PCR amplified TCRbeta. TCRdb redid the calling of the multiplex PCR reads with MiXCR, one entry per CDR3 protein. The sample carries some 90,000 distinct CDR3 sequences, approximately 57% recorded once. The sequenced sample was lung tumor tissue. The receptor was isolated from a man aged 65 to 85 with non-small cell lung cancer. The chain links TRBV10-3 to TRBJ1-2; perhaps TRBD1 as D (6 bases). The CDR3 DNA reads TGTGCCATCAGTGAACGGGGGGGGCTCAATGGCTACACCTTC. Amino acid sequence: CAISERGGLNGYTF.